This T cell receptor beta chain appears in the sequencing data of a study of blood T cell repertoires in COVID-19. Trimming shortened V by 3 bases and J by 5 bases, and 13 bases separated the two germline ends. The CDR3 runs 14 residues. Germline-derived CDR1 and CDR2 are SGHTA and FQGNSA. Profiling relied on immunoSEQ multiplex PCR, and the TCRdb table lists in-frame clones only, not all of them. The sample consists of 200,000 to 250,000 clones, over 80% of them appearing once. Sequenced: peripheral blood. The clonotype comes from a woman between 25 and 40 years old with COVID-19, enrolled during active disease. This chain links TRBV7-2 with TRBJ1-1; D is perhaps TRBD1 (6 bases). Written as DNA, the CDR3 is TGTGCCAGCAGCTTTGTACAGGGAGGGACTGAAGCTTTCTTT. Encoded protein: CASSFVQGGTEAFF.